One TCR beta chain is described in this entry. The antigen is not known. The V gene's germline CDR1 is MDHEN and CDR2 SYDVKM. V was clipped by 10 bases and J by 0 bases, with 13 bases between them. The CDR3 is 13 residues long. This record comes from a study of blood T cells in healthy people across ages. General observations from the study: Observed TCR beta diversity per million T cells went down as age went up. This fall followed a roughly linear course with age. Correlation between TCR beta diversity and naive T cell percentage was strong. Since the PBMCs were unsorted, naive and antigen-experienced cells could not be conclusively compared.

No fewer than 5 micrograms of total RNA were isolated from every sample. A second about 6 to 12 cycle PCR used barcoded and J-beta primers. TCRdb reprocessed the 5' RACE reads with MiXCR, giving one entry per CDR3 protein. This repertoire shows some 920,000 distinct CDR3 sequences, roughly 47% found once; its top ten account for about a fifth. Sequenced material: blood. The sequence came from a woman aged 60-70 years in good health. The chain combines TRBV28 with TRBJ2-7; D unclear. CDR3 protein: CATLDRSSYEQYF. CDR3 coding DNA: TGTGCCACCCTGGACCGAAGCTCCTACGAGCAGTACTTC.